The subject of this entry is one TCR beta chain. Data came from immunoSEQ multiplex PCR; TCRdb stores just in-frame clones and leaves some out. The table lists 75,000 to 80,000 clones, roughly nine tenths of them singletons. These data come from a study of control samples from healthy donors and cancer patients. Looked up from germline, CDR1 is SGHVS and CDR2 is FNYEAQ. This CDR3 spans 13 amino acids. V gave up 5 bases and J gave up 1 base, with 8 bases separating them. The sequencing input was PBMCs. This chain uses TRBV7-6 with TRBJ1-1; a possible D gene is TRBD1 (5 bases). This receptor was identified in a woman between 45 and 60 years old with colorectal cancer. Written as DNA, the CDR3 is TGTGCCAGCAGCGTCGGACAGAACACTGAAGCTTTCTTT. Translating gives CASSVGQNTEAFF.